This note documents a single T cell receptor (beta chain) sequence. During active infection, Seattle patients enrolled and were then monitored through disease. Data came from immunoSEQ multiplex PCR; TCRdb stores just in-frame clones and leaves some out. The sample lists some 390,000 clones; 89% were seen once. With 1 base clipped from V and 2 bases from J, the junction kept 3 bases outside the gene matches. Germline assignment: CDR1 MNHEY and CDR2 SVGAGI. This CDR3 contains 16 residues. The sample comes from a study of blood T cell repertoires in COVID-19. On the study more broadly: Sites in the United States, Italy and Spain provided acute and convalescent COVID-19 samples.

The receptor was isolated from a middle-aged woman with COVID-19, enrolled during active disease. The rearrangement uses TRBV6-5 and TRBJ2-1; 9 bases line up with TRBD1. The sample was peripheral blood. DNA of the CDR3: TGTGCCAGCAGTTACTTCAGGACAGGGGCCTACAATGAGCAGTTCTTC. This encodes CASSYFRTGAYNEQFF.